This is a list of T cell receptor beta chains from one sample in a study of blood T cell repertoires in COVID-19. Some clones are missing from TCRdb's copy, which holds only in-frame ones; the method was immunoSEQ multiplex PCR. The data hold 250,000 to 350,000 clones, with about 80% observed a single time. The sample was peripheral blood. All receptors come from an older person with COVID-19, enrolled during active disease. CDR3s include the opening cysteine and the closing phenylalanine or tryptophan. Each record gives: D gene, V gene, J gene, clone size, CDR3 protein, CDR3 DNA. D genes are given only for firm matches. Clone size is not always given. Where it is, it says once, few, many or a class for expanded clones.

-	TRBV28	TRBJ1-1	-	CASSLALHRSNTEAFF	TGTGCCAGCAGTTTAGCGCTACACAGGTCGAACACTGAAGCTTTCTTT
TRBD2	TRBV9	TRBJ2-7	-	CASSVAPTSGGVYEQYF	TGTGCCAGCAGCGTAGCTCCGACTAGCGGGGGAGTCTACGAGCAGTACTTC
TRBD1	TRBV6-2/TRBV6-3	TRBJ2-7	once	CASSWDRTSSEQYF	TGTGCCAGCAGTTGGGACAGGACTTCTTCCGAGCAGTACTTC
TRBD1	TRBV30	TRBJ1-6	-	CAWSVKQGGSPLHF	TGTGCCTGGAGTGTAAAACAGGGGGGTTCACCCCTCCACTTT
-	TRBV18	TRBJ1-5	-	CASSRSRNQPQHF	TGTGCCAGCTCACGGTCGCGGAATCAGCCCCAGCATTTT
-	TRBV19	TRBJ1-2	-	CASSIPPREVGGYTF	TGTGCCAGTAGTATCCCCCCCAGGGAGGTTGGAGGCTACACCTTC
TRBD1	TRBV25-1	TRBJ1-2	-	CASRGQGGHYGYTF	TGTGCCAGCAGAGGACAGGGGGGACACTATGGCTACACCTTC
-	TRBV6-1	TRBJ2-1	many	CASSDGGPQFF	TGTGCCAGCAGTGATGGCGGGCCGCAGTTCTTC
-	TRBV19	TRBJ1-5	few	CASSARGPQHF	TGTGCCAGTAGTGCCAGGGGGCCCCAGCATTTT
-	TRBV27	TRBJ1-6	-	CASSLSTFRLGYNSPLHF	TGTGCCAGCAGTTTATCGACATTCAGGTTGGGCTATAATTCACCCCTCCACTTT
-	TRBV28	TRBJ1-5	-	CASSLQRGGASQPQHF	TGTGCCAGCAGTCTCCAACGAGGGGGGGCCAGTCAGCCCCAGCATTTT
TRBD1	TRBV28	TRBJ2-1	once	CASRVPGQGPNEQFF	TGTGCCAGCAGGGTACCGGGACAGGGGCCCAATGAGCAGTTCTTC
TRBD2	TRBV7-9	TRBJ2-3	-	CASSRAGNTDTQYF	TGTGCCAGCAGCCGAGCGGGAAACACAGATACGCAGTATTTT
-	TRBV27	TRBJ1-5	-	CASSSSQGPQHF	TGTGCCAGCAGTTCCTCACAGGGTCCCCAGCATTTT
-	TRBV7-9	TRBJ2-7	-	CASSPRGGDRKLYEQYF	TGTGCCAGCAGCCCCAGGGGGGGGGACAGGAAACTGTACGAGCAGTACTTC
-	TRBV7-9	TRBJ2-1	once	CASSLERGEQFF	TGTGCCAGCAGCTTAGAGCGAGGGGAGCAGTTCTTC
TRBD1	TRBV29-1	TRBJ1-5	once	CSVGGQDNQPQHF	TGCAGCGTTGGCGGACAGGACAATCAGCCCCAGCATTTT
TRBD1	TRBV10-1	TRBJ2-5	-	CASSKDRVYETQYF	TGCGCCAGCAGTAAAGACAGGGTCTACGAGACCCAGTACTTC
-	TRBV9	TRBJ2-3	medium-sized	CASSTWTASTDTQYF	TGTGCCAGCAGCACCTGGACAGCTAGCACAGATACGCAGTATTTT
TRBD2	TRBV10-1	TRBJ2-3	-	CASSARETYSGMSTDTQYF	TGCGCCAGCAGCGCGAGAGAAACATATAGCGGGATGAGCACAGATACGCAGTATTTT
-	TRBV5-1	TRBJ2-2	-	CASSLIGQINTGELFF	TGCGCCAGCAGCTTGATCGGACAGATAAACACCGGGGAGCTGTTTTTT
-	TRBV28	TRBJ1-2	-	CASQETLYGYTF	TGTGCCAGCCAGGAAACACTCTATGGCTACACCTTC
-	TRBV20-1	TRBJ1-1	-	CSVRANTEAFF	TGCAGTGTTAGGGCGAACACTGAAGCTTTCTTT
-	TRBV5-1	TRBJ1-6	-	CASSSSTGNPGGSSPLHF	TGCGCCAGCAGCTCTTCTACAGGTAACCCAGGCGGTAGTTCACCCCTCCACTTT
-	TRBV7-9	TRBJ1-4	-	CASSGGGALSEKLFF	TGTGCCAGCAGCGGAGGCGGGGCTCTTTCTGAAAAACTGTTTTTT
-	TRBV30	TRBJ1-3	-	CAWSVLGGNTIYF	TGTGCCTGGAGTGTACTCGGTGGAAACACCATATATTTT
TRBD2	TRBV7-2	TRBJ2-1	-	CASSPTAGLAGAEQFF	TGTGCCAGCAGCCCAACCGCGGGACTAGCGGGAGCTGAGCAGTTCTTC
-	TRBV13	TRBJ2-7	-	CASSLGQGTFSYEQYF	TGTGCCAGCAGCTTAGGTCAGGGAACTTTCTCCTACGAGCAGTACTTC
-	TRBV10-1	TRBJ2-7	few	CARNTGPGQGSYEQYF	TGCGCCAGGAATACCGGCCCCGGGCAGGGCTCCTACGAGCAGTACTTC
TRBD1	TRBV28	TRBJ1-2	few	CASSPHRVDRGNGYTF	TGTGCCAGCAGCCCCCATAGGGTCGACAGGGGGAATGGCTACACCTTC
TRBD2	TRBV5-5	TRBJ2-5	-	CASSLASGGEKETQYF	TGTGCCAGCAGCTTGGCTAGCGGGGGGGAAAAAGAGACCCAGTACTTC
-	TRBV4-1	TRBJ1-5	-	CASSQSWTSNQPQHF	TGCGCCAGCAGCCAATCCTGGACAAGCAATCAGCCCCAGCATTTT
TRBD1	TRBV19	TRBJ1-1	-	CASSIDRDSSEGTEAFF	TGTGCCAGTAGTATAGATCGGGACAGTTCGGAGGGCACTGAAGCTTTCTTT
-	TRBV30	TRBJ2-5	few	CAWKRGGGETQYF	TGTGCCTGGAAAAGGGGTGGGGGGGAGACCCAGTACTTC
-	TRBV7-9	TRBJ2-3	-	CASSLSGWTDTQYF	TGTGCCAGCAGCTTAAGCGGATGGACAGATACGCAGTATTTT
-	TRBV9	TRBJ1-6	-	CASSATGQYNSPLHF	TGTGCCAGCAGCGCTACGGGACAATATAATTCACCCCTCCACTTT
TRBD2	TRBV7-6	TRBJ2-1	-	CASSLEGAGRVYFEQFF	TGTGCCAGCAGCTTAGAGGGAGCGGGGAGGGTCTATTTTGAGCAGTTCTTC
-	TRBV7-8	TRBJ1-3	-	CASSFGRGPASGNTIYF	TGTGCCAGCAGCTTTGGGAGGGGCCCCGCTTCTGGAAACACCATATATTTT
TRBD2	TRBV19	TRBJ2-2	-	CASSMGRWLADVTGELFF	TGTGCCAGTAGTATGGGGCGTTGGCTAGCGGACGTGACCGGGGAGCTGTTTTTT
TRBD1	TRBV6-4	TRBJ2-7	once	CASSRLTGGFIYEQYF	TGTGCCAGCAGCCGTTTGACAGGGGGTTTCATTTACGAGCAGTACTTC
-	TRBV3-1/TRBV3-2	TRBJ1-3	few	CASSPGNTIYF	TGTGCCAGCAGCCCGGGAAACACCATATATTTT
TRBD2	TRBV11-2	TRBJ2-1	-	CASGTRGGQYNEQFF	TGTGCCAGCGGTACTCGGGGGGGGCAATACAATGAGCAGTTCTTC
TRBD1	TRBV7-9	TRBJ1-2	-	CASSDPGGSGYTF	TGTGCCAGCAGCGATCCAGGGGGCTCTGGCTACACCTTC
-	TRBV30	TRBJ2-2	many	CAWNYPTGELFF	TGTGCCTGGAACTACCCCACCGGGGAGCTGTTTTTT
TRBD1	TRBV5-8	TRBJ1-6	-	CASSWDRSSPLHF	TGTGCCAGCAGCTGGGACAGGTCTTCACCCCTCCACTTT
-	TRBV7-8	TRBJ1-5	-	CASSLYGGDSNQPQHF	TGTGCCAGCAGCTTATATGGCGGGGATAGCAATCAGCCCCAGCATTTT
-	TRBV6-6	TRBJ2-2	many	CASSYDSTLKLFF	TGTGCCAGCAGTTACGATTCTACTCTTAAGCTGTTTTTT
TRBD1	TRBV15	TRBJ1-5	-	CATSRDRVGQPQHF	TGTGCCACCAGCAGGGACAGGGTGGGTCAGCCCCAGCATTTT
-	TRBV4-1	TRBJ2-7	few	CASSQETITGGYEQYF	TGCGCCAGCAGCCAAGAAACCATTACCGGTGGTTACGAGCAGTACTTC
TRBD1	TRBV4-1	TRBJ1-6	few	CASSQDLGTGFLSPLHF	TGCGCCAGCAGCCAAGATCTCGGGACAGGGTTTTTGTCACCCCTCCACTTT
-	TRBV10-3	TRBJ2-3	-	CAISEGRGTDTQYF	TGTGCCATCAGTGAGGGTAGGGGTACAGATACGCAGTATTTT
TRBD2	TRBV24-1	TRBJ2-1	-	CATSDRAGTRNNEQFF	TGTGCCACCAGTGATCGCGCCGGGACTAGAAACAATGAGCAGTTCTTC
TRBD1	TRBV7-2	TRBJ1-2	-	CASSPGTAGGYGYTF	TGTGCCAGCAGCCCGGGGACGGCAGGGGGATATGGCTACACCTTC
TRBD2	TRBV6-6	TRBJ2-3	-	CASTRGLAAGPDTQYF	TGTGCCAGCACGCGAGGGCTAGCGGCGGGTCCAGATACGCAGTATTTT